A single sample gave rise to the 5 T cell receptor beta chains below, sequenced in a study of blood T cell repertoires in COVID-19. Assay used: immunoSEQ multiplex PCR; TCRdb lists only in-frame clones, some missing. The repertoire holds some 98,000 clones, with roughly 80% as singletons. Input material: peripheral blood. All receptors derive from a human donor in a cohort sampled during active COVID-19.

This chain's CDR3 is CASSVKGRDRGYTF. CDR3 DNA: TGTGCCAGCTCGGTCAAGGGGCGAGATAGAGGCTACACCTTC. The rearrangement joins TRBV18 to TRBJ1-2; maybe TRBD1 (5 bases). This CDR3 is built from 14 residues. CDR1 is KGHSH and CDR2 is LQKENI in the germline V gene. Trimming pared 6 bases from V and 8 bases from J, leaving 19 bases between.

The CDR3 nucleotides are TGCGCCAGCAGTCCCGGGACAGGGCCGGGCGGCAATCAGCCCCAGCATTTT. Encoded protein: CASSPGTGPGGNQPQHF. This chain joins TRBV10-2 and TRBJ1-5, with 9 positions matching TRBD1. The germline gives CDR1 WSHSY, CDR2 SAAADI. V lost 5 bases, J lost 2 bases, and 10 bases stayed unmatched. The CDR3 totals 17 residues.

This clone was observed a single time. The rearrangement uses TRBV5-1 and TRBJ1-2; 7 bases align to TRBD1. V was pared by 4 bases and J by 2 bases, with 5 bases of the junction left unmatched. This CDR3 has 14 residues. Germline loops: CDR1 SGHRS, CDR2 YFSETQ. CDR3 in DNA: TGCGCCAGCAGCGTAGGGGACAGAAACTATGGCTACACCTTC. Amino acid sequence: CASSVGDRNYGYTF. Complete variable domain (other parts from reference TRBV5-1 and TRBJ1-2): KAGVTQTPRYLIKTRGQQVTLSCSPISGHRSVSWYQQTPGQGLQFLFEYFSETQRNKGNFPGRFSGRQFSNSRSEMNVSTLELGDSALYLCASSVGDRNYGYTFGSGTRLTVV.

V usage is TRBV7-9 and J usage is TRBJ2-1, with 8 bases aligning to TRBD1. The CDR3 is 16 residues long. CDR1 and CDR2 from the germline V gene are SEHNR and FQNEAQ (reference sequence). V lost 5 bases to trimming and J lost 7 bases; unmatched junction nucleotides: 13. The DNA of the CDR3 is TGTGCCAGCAGCACACCGGGACAGGTCCCCCGAAATGAGCAGTTCTTC. It yields the protein CASSTPGQVPRNEQFF.

The CDR3 loop reads CASSIDWAGALDEQYF. CDR3 nucleotides: TGTGCCAGCAGCATTGATTGGGCGGGAGCCCTCGACGAGCAGTACTTC. The V gene is TRBV27, the J gene TRBJ2-7; 7 bases match TRBD2. This CDR3 has 16 residues. Germline V gene data show CDR1 as MNHEY and CDR2 as SMNVEV (reference sequence). The trim removed 6 bases at V and 5 bases at J, leaving 16 bases unmatched.